These T cell receptor beta chains were read from a single sample in a study of beta chain features in type 1 diabetes. Some clones are missing from TCRdb's copy, which holds only in-frame ones; the method was immunoSEQ multiplex PCR. Of 350,000 to 450,000 clones listed, about 15% were seen once; the top ten hold roughly 0.017%. The sample taken for sequencing was naive CD4+ T cells from blood. These receptors originate from a woman under 30 in good health. The CDR3 runs from the conserved cysteine through the conserved F or W. D genes are given only for firm matches. Clone size is shown for a subset of rows, as once, few, many or a class of expanded clone.

TRBV28	TRBJ2-2	.	TRBD1	TGTGCCAGCAGTTTGGGACAGGAGAGAACCGGGGAGCTGTTTTTT	CASSLGQERTGELFF
TRBV23-1	TRBJ1-4	.	TRBD1	TGCGCCAGCAGTCCTTCAGGACAGGGAAGTGAAAAACTGTTTTTT	CASSPSGQGSEKLFF
TRBV29-1	TRBJ2-1	.	.	TGCAGCGTTGATACAGGGAGCGGTAGAATTGAGCAGTTCTTC	CSVDTGSGRIEQFF
TRBV7-2	TRBJ1-5	.	TRBD1	TGTGCCAGCAGCCTAGACAGGGTCCAGCCCCAGCATTTT	CASSLDRVQPQHF
TRBV5-4	TRBJ1-1	.	.	TGTGCCAGCAGCTTCCGGACACCAAACACTGAAGCTTTCTTT	CASSFRTPNTEAFF
TRBV29-1	TRBJ1-2	.	TRBD1	TGCAGCGTTGGGGGACAGGGGGAAGGAAACTATGGCTACACCTTC	CSVGGQGEGNYGYTF
TRBV23-1	TRBJ2-7	.	.	TGCGCCAGCAGTCACCCCGACAGAGATTATACCTACGAGCAGTACTTC	CASSHPDRDYTYEQYF
TRBV28	TRBJ1-5	.	TRBD1	TGTGCCAGCAGTTTCCCCGGGACAGGGGGCGTTCAGCCCCAGCATTTT	CASSFPGTGGVQPQHF
TRBV30	TRBJ2-7	few	TRBD2	TGTGCCTGCCGAGGGACTAGCGCCTCCTACGAGCAGTACTTC	CACRGTSASYEQYF
TRBV27	TRBJ2-5	.	TRBD2	TGTGCCAGCAGTTCAGTAGCGGGAGCTCAAGAGACCCAGTACTTC	CASSSVAGAQETQYF
TRBV10-3	TRBJ2-1	.	.	TGTGCCATCAGTGAGTCCTATGAGCAGTTCTTC	CAISESYEQFF
TRBV5-6	TRBJ2-1	few	TRBD2	TGTGCCAGCACTGGCGGGAGTTATTACAATGAGCAGTTCTTC	CASTGGSYYNEQFF
TRBV29-1	TRBJ2-7	.	TRBD1	TGCAGCGTTGAAAGGGACAGGGGGTACGAGCAGTACTTC	CSVERDRGYEQYF
TRBV19	TRBJ2-1	.	.	TGTGCCAGTAGTACGGGGGAGACTTACAATGAGCAGTTCTTC	CASSTGETYNEQFF
TRBV5-4	TRBJ2-6	few	.	TGTGCCAGCAGCCCGACAGGGACTTTTGGGGCCAACGTCCTGACTTTC	CASSPTGTFGANVLTF
TRBV28	TRBJ1-4	few	TRBD1	TGTGCCAGCAGTTTGCAGGGGGCTGGAAATGAAAAACTGTTTTTT	CASSLQGAGNEKLFF
TRBV4-1	TRBJ2-4	few	TRBD2	TGCGCCAGCAGCCCCGGGACTAGCGGGACCCTAGCCAAAAACATTCAGTACTTC	CASSPGTSGTLAKNIQYF
TRBV28	TRBJ2-1	.	TRBD1	TGTGCCAGCAGTTCGACAGGGGGAAACAATGAGCAGTTCTTC	CASSSTGGNNEQFF
TRBV6-6	TRBJ2-5	few	TRBD2	TGTGCCAGCAGCCCGGGACTACCAGAGACCCAGTACTTC	CASSPGLPETQYF
TRBV30	TRBJ2-3	.	TRBD1	TGTGCCTGGAGTCAGGGGGCCGCAGATACGCAGTATTTT	CAWSQGAADTQYF
TRBV9	TRBJ2-7	.	.	TGTGCCAGCAGCACTAGAGGGGGGGCCTACGAGCAGTACTTC	CASSTRGGAYEQYF
TRBV15	TRBJ1-2	.	.	TGTGCCACCAGCGGGCCCGGGAGCCATGGCTACACCTTC	CATSGPGSHGYTF
TRBV13	TRBJ2-1	.	TRBD2	TGTGCCAGCAGCGCCATTCGCACTAGCGGGAGTGACTGGGAGCAGTTCTTC	CASSAIRTSGSDWEQFF
TRBV9	TRBJ2-1	few	.	TGTGCCAGCAGCGTAGTGAAGGGGGTGGGCAAGTTCTTC	CASSVVKGVGKFF
TRBV30	TRBJ2-2	.	TRBD1	TGTGCCCGCTCGGGGACAGCCAACACCGGGGAGCTGTTTTTT	CARSGTANTGELFF
TRBV18	TRBJ1-5	.	TRBD1	TGTGCCAGCTCACCGACAGGGCTAAATCAGCCCCAGCATTTT	CASSPTGLNQPQHF
TRBV5-1	TRBJ2-3	few	.	TGCGCCAGCAGCTTGGAGAGGAGGATCACAGATACGCAGTATTTT	CASSLERRITDTQYF
TRBV29-1	TRBJ1-2	.	TRBD1	TGCAGCGCTACGGGACAGGCCAACTATGGCTACACCTTC	CSATGQANYGYTF
TRBV4-2	TRBJ2-7	few	.	TGTGCCAGCAGCCCCGGGCAGGGGAGATCCTACGAGCAGTACTTC	CASSPGQGRSYEQYF
TRBV30	TRBJ2-7	few	TRBD1	TGTGCCTGGAGTTTGAACAGGGGCTTATCCTACGAGCAGTACTTC	CAWSLNRGLSYEQYF
TRBV6-4	TRBJ2-3	few	.	TGTGCCAGCAGTCCGGGACAAAGCACAGATACGCAGTATTTT	CASSPGQSTDTQYF
TRBV4-1	TRBJ1-1	few	.	TGCGCCAGCAGCCAAGATTTAGGGACGAGGGAGGTGAACACTGAAGCTTTCTTT	CASSQDLGTREVNTEAFF
TRBV19	TRBJ2-3	few	TRBD2	TGTGCCAGTAGTATCGGACTAGCCGTAGATACGCAGTATTTT	CASSIGLAVDTQYF
TRBV4-3	TRBJ1-5	once	.	TGCGCCAGCAGCCAAGAGCGCGGGGTGGGCAATCAGCCCCAGCATTTT	CASSQERGVGNQPQHF
TRBV2	TRBJ1-1	few	.	TGTGCCAGCAGTGATGGGCAGGGTAGGAACACTGAAGCTTTCTTT	CASSDGQGRNTEAFF
TRBV9	TRBJ2-5	few	TRBD2	TGTGCCAGCAGCGTAGGGGCGGGAGGAGAGACCCAGTACTTC	CASSVGAGGETQYF
TRBV28	TRBJ2-2	few	.	TGTGCCAGCAGATCAAAGAACACCGGGGAGCTGTTTTTT	CASRSKNTGELFF
TRBV5-4	TRBJ1-4	few	TRBD1	TGTGCCAGCAGCCCAGGGGGCTCGCAAACTAATGAAAAACTGTTTTTT	CASSPGGSQTNEKLFF
TRBV30	TRBJ1-1	few	.	TGTGCCTGGAGTGTAGGCCCCTCGAGGGGGGGGACTGAAGCTTTCTTT	CAWSVGPSRGGTEAFF
TRBV5-5	TRBJ2-3	.	TRBD1	TGTGCCAGCAGCTTGGCTACAGGGGCGAACACAGATACGCAGTATTTT	CASSLATGANTDTQYF
TRBV9	TRBJ2-3	few	TRBD2	TGTGCCAGCAGCACTCCGACCGGGACTAGGAGAAGGGATACGCAGTATTTT	CASSTPTGTRRRDTQYF
TRBV6-5	TRBJ1-2	.	.	TGTGCCAGCAGTTACTCGAGTAGCGGGGAGGTGGGCTACACCTTC	CASSYSSSGEVGYTF
TRBV28	TRBJ2-1	.	.	TGTGCCAGCAGTTTCCAGGGGCCCTACAATGAGCAGTTCTTC	CASSFQGPYNEQFF
TRBV29-1	TRBJ1-2	.	.	TGCAGCGTTGCGCAGGGTTGGGGCTATGGCTACACCTTC	CSVAQGWGYGYTF
TRBV4-2	TRBJ2-1	.	TRBD1	TGTGCCAGCAGCCGCGGACAGGCCTACAATGAGCAGTTCTTC	CASSRGQAYNEQFF
TRBV27	TRBJ1-5	few	TRBD1	TGTGCGACAGGGTTTAGCAATCAGCCCCAGCATTTT	CATGFSNQPQHF
TRBV18	TRBJ2-1	once	.	TGTGCCAGCTCACCGGGCAGGGTAAATGAGCAGTTCTTC	CASSPGRVNEQFF
TRBV28	TRBJ2-1	.	TRBD2	TGTGCCAGCAGCGCACCCGGACTAGCGGACGAGCAGTTCTTC	CASSAPGLADEQFF
TRBV18	TRBJ2-5	.	.	TGTGCCAGCTCACCTGCGCAGGGGTGGGAGACCCAGTACTTC	CASSPAQGWETQYF
TRBV28	TRBJ1-2	.	.	TGTGCCAGCAGTCCTGCGGTCGGCTACACCTTC	CASSPAVGYTF
TRBV6-6	TRBJ1-5	few	TRBD1	TGTGCCAGCAGATACGACAGGGGAAGCAATCAGCCCCAGCATTTT	CASRYDRGSNQPQHF
TRBV12-5	TRBJ2-1	.	TRBD1	TGTGCTAGTGGTGGACAGGGGTGGAATGAGCAGTTCTTC	CASGGQGWNEQFF
TRBV4-3	TRBJ1-4	.	.	TGCGCCAGCAGCTTAACAGGCGCCGGAGCTAATGAAAAACTGTTTTTT	CASSLTGAGANEKLFF
TRBV29-1	TRBJ1-1	few	.	TGCAGTTCAGGGGTAGGGGTGGGCACTGAAGCTTTCTTT	CSSGVGVGTEAFF
TRBV30	TRBJ1-5	.	.	TGTGCCTGGTCAGAAAACCCCAATCAGCCCCAGCATTTT	CAWSENPNQPQHF
TRBV9	TRBJ2-5	few	.	TGTGCCAGCAGCGTAGCGGCTAGCACCGAGACCCAGTACTTC	CASSVAASTETQYF
TRBV7-6	TRBJ2-7	few	TRBD1	TGTGCCAGCAGCTTACGACAGGGGGCCTACGAGCAGTACTTC	CASSLRQGAYEQYF
TRBV28	TRBJ1-5	.	.	TGTGCCAGCAGTGTCGGTGGGTTCGGGCAGCCCCAGCATTTT	CASSVGGFGQPQHF
TRBV30	TRBJ2-7	.	.	TGTGCCTGGAGCCGGGACTTAGGGGCCTACGAGCAGTACTTC	CAWSRDLGAYEQYF